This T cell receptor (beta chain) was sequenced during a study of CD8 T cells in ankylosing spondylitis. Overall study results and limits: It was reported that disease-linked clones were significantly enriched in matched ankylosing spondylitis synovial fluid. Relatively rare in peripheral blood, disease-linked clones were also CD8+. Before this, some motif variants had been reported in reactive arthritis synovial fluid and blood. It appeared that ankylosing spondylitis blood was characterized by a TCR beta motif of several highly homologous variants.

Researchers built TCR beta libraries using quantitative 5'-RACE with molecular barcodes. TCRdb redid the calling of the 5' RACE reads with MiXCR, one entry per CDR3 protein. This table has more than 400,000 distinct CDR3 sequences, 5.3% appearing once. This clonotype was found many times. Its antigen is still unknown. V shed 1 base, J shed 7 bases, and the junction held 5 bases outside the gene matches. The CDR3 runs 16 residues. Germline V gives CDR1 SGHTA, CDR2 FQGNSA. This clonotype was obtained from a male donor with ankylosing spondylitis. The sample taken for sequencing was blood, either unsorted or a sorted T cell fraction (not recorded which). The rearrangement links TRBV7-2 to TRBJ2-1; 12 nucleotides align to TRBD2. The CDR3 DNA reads TGTGCCAGCAGCTTAGATTTGACTAGCGGGAGTAATGAGCAGTTCTTC. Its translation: CASSLDLTSGSNEQFF.